The sequence of this TCR beta chain was determined in a study of control samples from healthy donors and cancer patients. With 3 bases clipped from V and 4 bases from J, the junction kept 11 bases outside the gene matches. The germline CDR1 and CDR2 sequences are KGHSH and LQKENI. The CDR3 runs to 16 residues. Profiling relied on immunoSEQ multiplex PCR, and the TCRdb table lists in-frame clones only, not all of them. The sample has 90,000 to 120,000 clones, around 80% seen once. Sequenced input: blood. The V and J genes are TRBV18 and TRBJ1-1, with 7 bases identical to TRBD1. This receptor was taken from a man between 18 and 29 years old in good health. CDR3 protein: CASSPRKGADGTEAFF. In DNA form, the CDR3 reads TGTGCCAGCTCACCCCGGAAGGGGGCTGACGGCACTGAAGCTTTCTTT.